In its sample, the clone carrying this TCR beta chain was seen many times. Its target is not known. The sample belongs to a study of regulatory T cells in long-lasting Graves disease. Study results and limitations: Among samples with persistent disease, TRBV28, TRBJ1-2 and TRBJ2-5 were favored.

Time point: persistent/refractory GD, antithyroid drugs over 5 years with positive TRAb. Researchers made the TCR library from RNA that was extracted from PBMCs. Trimming took 0 bases from V and 2 from J, leaving 13 bases between them. This CDR3 region has 15 residues. Looked up from germline, CDR1 is DFQATT and CDR2 is SNEGSKA (reference sequence). Arm-PCR with iRepertoire HTBI primers amplified the CDR3 regions for these TCR beta libraries. TCRdb fed the multiplex PCR reads into MiXCR, producing one record per CDR3 protein. The sample lists around 460,000 distinct CDR3 sequences, roughly 23% occurring once.

The sample was peripheral blood mononuclear cells (PBMCs), taken when the disease was refractory, from a patient treated with antithyroid drugs. The sequence came from a female donor with Graves disease. The gene calls are TRBV20-1 and TRBJ2-5; a weak D match, TRBD1 (6 bases). CDR3 sequence (DNA): TGCAGTGCTAGAGATTTCAGAGGACAGCAAGAGACCCAGTACTTC. The encoded protein is CSARDFRGQQETQYF.